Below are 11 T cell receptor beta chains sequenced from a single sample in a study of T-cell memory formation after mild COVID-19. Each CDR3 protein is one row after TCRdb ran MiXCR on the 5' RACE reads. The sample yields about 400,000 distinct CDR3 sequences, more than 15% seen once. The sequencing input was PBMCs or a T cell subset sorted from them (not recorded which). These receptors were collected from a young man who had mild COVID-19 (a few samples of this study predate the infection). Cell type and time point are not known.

CDR3: CASSSTVMREKLFF. The CDR3 DNA follows: TGTGCCAGCAGCTCCACAGTTATGAGGGAAAAACTGTTTTTT. This chain links TRBV6-5 with TRBJ1-4; D unclear. V was clipped by 6 bases and J by 8 bases, with 16 bases between them. From germline, CDR1 is MNHEY and CDR2 SVGAGI. This CDR3 has 14 amino acids.

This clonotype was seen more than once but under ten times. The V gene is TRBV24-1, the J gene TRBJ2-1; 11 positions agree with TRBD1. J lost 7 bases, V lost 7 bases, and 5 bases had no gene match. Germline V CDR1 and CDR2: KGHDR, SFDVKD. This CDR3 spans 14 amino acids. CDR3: CATSRTGGYNEQFF. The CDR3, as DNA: TGTGCCACCAGCCGGACAGGGGGCTATAATGAGCAGTTCTTC.

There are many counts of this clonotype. In DNA, the CDR3 is TGTGCCAGCAGCTTAGCGCCTGGGAGCACAGCGGATACGCAGTATTTT. Translated: CASSLAPGSTADTQYF. This chain uses TRBV7-2 with TRBJ2-3; D is perhaps TRBD2 (5 bases). Deletions cut 0 bases from V and 6 bases from J, with 16 bases between. Germline CDR1 SGHTA, CDR2 FQGNSA. This CDR3 contains 16 residues.

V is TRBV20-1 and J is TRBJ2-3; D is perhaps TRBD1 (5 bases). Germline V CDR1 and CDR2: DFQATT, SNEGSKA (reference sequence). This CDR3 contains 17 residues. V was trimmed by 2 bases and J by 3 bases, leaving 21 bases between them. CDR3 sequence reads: CSARSPPAGWITDTQYF. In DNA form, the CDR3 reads TGCAGTGCTAGATCCCCCCCGGCAGGGTGGATAACAGATACGCAGTATTTT.

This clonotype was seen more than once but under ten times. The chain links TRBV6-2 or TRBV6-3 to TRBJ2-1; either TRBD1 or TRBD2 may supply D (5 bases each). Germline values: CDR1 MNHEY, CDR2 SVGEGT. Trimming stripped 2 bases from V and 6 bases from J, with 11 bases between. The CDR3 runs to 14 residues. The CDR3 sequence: CASSYHQGVNEQFF. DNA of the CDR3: TGTGCCAGCAGTTACCACCAGGGAGTCAATGAGCAGTTCTTC.

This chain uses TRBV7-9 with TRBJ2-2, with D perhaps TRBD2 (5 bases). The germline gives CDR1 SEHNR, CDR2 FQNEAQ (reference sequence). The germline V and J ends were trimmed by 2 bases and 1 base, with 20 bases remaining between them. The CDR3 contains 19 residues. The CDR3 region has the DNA TGTGCCAGCAGCTTACGTGGGAGCCTGTCTCGGCTGAACACCGGGGAGCTGTTTTTT. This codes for CASSLRGSLSRLNTGELFF. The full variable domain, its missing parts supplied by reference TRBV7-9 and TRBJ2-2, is DTGVSQNPRHKITKRGQNVTFRCDPISEHNRLYWYRQTLGQGPEFLTYFQNEAQLEKSRLLSDRFSAERPKGSFSTLEIQRTEQGDSAMYLCASSLRGSLSRLNTGELFFGEGSRLTVL.

The CDR3 reads CASSKAGTGCGQPQHF. CDR3 bases: TGTGCCAGCAGCAAAGCCGGGACAGGGTGTGGTCAGCCCCAGCATTTT. The chain couples TRBV21-1 to TRBJ1-5; TRBD1, the table's D call, lacks a check against the DNA. TRBV21-1 is deemed a pseudogene. The CDR3 is 16 residues long.

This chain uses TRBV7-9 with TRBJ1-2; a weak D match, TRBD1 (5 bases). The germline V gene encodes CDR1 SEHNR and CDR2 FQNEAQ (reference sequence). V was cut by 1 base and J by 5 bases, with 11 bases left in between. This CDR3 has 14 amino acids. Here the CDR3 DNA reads TGTGCCAGCAGCTTAGAGGGCGGGACTTATGGCTACACCTTC. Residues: CASSLEGGTYGYTF.

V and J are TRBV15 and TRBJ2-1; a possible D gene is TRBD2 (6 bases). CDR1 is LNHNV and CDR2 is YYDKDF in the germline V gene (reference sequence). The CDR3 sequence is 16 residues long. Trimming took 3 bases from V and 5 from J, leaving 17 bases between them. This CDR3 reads CATSSTGTAFDNEQFF. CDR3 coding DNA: TGTGCCACCAGCAGCACCGGGACTGCCTTCGACAATGAGCAGTTCTTC.

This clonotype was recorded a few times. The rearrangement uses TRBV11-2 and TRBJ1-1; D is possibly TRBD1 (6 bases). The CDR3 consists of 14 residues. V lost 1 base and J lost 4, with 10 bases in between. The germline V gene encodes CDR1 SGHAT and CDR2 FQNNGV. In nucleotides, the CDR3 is TGTGCCAGCAGCTTAGCCGCAGGGGCCACTGAAGCTTTCTTT. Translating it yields CASSLAAGATEAFF.

CDR3 nucleotide sequence: TGTGCCAGCTCACCGCGGACAGGGGAGTCGTACGAGCAGTACGTC. The encoded protein is CASSPRTGESYEQYV. The chain combines TRBV18 with TRBJ2-7; 9 positions agree with TRBD1. This CDR3 spans 15 amino acids. V gave up 3 bases and J gave up 4 bases; unmatched junction bases: 7. CDR1 is KGHSH and CDR2 is LQKENI in the germline V gene.